This T cell receptor beta chain was sequenced during a study of prognosis after radiotherapy for stage I lung cancer. Across the study: Tumor type comprised squamous cell carcinoma in roughly 7 patients and adenocarcinoma in approximately 13. SBRT was given in 3 to 5 fractions at a biologically effective dose of at least 100 Gy as radiotherapy. General observations from the study: Reduced Shannon entropy following stereotactic body radiation therapy was recorded in patients who developed distant metastases.

Genomic DNA yielded TCR beta CDR3, amplified by two-round multiplex PCR. Primers specific to each TRBV and TRBJ gene were used in first-round PCR. Universal primers were used in the second PCR round. TCRdb re-derived calls from the multiplex PCR reads in MiXCR, one entry per CDR3 protein. The profile shows about 14,000 distinct CDR3 sequences, 55% to 60% of them singletons. On this clonotype itself: Its antigen is as yet unknown.

Germline V gene data show CDR1 as MDHEN and CDR2 as SYDVKM. V was pared by 6 bases and J by 2 bases, with 10 bases of the junction left unmatched. This CDR3 is 15 amino acids long. The sequence was obtained from a donor of 50 years or more with non-small cell lung cancer. The sequenced sample was PBMCs, obtained before or after stereotactic body radiation therapy (not recorded which). The chain carries TRBV28 and TRBJ2-7, with 7 bases that match TRBD1. The CDR3 nucleotides are TGTGCCAGCAGGGGGCCCGGGGACAGTACCTACGAGCAGTACTTC. Protein sequence: CASRGPGDSTYEQYF.